This TCR beta chain was sequenced in a study of response to subunit inactivated influenza vaccine. Study observations and caveats: The authors put forward the suggestion that each seasonal influenza vaccination may bring in only a limited number of new T cells.

TCRdb independently ran MiXCR on the RT-PCR reads; one entry per CDR3 protein. The sample carries under 200,000 distinct CDR3 sequences, over 8.5% recorded once. A remark on this clonotype: Its target is unknown.

Trimming left V 2 bases short and J 3 bases short, with 17 bases between. CDR1 LNHNV and CDR2 YYDKDF come from the germline V gene (reference sequence). This CDR3 comprises 16 residues. The chain couples TRBV15 to TRBJ2-7, with a weak D call TRBD1 (6 bases). Material: CD8+ T cells sorted from PBMCs, obtained around 25 months after vaccination. This receptor was obtained from a man aged 50 to 75 who received an inactivated influenza vaccine. In DNA form, the CDR3 reads TGTGCCACCAGCAGAACTTCCGGGACACCAGGCTACGAGCAGTACTTC. Translation: CATSRTSGTPGYEQYF.